What follows are 31 T cell receptor beta chains derived from one specimen sequenced in a study of preoperative IRX-2 immunotherapy in early breast cancer. TCRdb's table, derived via immunoSEQ multiplex PCR, lists solely in-frame clones and lacks some. The sample includes 35,000 to 55,000 clones, 85% to 95% of them seen just once. Treatment here: preoperative locoregional IRX-2 cytokine immunotherapy. The material was tumor tissue, obtained after IRX-2 immunotherapy. The receptors here all came from a human donor with breast cancer.

This chain connects TRBV28 to TRBJ2-7; D is perhaps TRBD2 (7 bases). Trimming removed 3 bases from V and 5 bases from J, with 20 bases in between. Germline-derived CDR1 and CDR2 are MDHEN and SYDVKM. The CDR3 is 16 residues long. CDR3 protein: CASSLGGPGNVHEQYF. The CDR3 coding sequence is TGTGCCAGCAGTTTGGGGGGGCCAGGGAATGTCCACGAGCAGTACTTC.

This clone is a singleton in its sample. The V call is TRBV5-1, the J call TRBJ2-7, with a tentative D call TRBD1 (6 bases). From germline, CDR1 is SGHRS and CDR2 YFSETQ. Between the trimmed V and J ends, which lost 4 bases and 2 bases, there was a span of 16 bases. The CDR3 length is 15 residues. The CDR3 loop is CASSPLVGATYEQYF. CDR3 sequence (DNA): TGCGCCAGCAGCCCGCTCGTGGGGGCCACCTACGAGCAGTACTTC. Full variable domain (rest looked up from reference TRBV5-1 and TRBJ2-7): KAGVTQTPRYLIKTRGQQVTLSCSPISGHRSVSWYQQTPGQGLQFLFEYFSETQRNKGNFPGRFSGRQFSNSRSEMNVSTLELGDSALYLCASSPLVGATYEQYFGPGTRLTVT.

This clone was counted a single time. V and J are TRBV7-2 and TRBJ1-6; TRBD1 matches 7 bases. Germline V CDR1 and CDR2: SGHTA, FQGNSA. Trimming removed 3 bases from V and 9 bases from J; junction bases left unmatched: 8. This CDR3 comprises 15 residues. CDR3 residues: CASSLTGKIGSPLHF. Here the CDR3 DNA reads TGTGCCAGCAGCTTGACAGGGAAAATTGGTTCACCCCTCCACTTT.

This chain connects TRBV28 to TRBJ2-7, with D possibly TRBD1 on 6 matching bases. V gave up 4 bases and J gave up 1 base, with 11 bases separating them. CDR3 size: 14 residues. Germline-derived CDR1 and CDR2 are MDHEN and SYDVKM. The CDR3 DNA sequence: TGTGCCAGCAGTTCCCCGGGACAATCCTACGAGCAGTACTTC. This gives the protein CASSSPGQSYEQYF.

J is TRBJ1-5 and V is TRBV29-1; D is undetermined. The CDR3 sequence is 14 residues long. Trimming took 4 bases from V and 3 from J, leaving 13 bases between them. Germline V gene data show CDR1 as SQVTM and CDR2 as ANQGSEA. The CDR3 DNA reads as TGCAGCGTTGCTGTAGGGAACTTCAATCAGCCCCAGCATTTT. This translates into CSVAVGNFNQPQHF.

The CDR3 is CASSPRDRGLHQPQHF. Written as DNA, the CDR3 is TGCGCCAGCAGCCCCCGGGACAGGGGGCTTCATCAGCCCCAGCATTTT. The J gene is TRBJ1-5, the V gene TRBV4-1; 12 nucleotides match TRBD1. The CDR3 covers 16 residues. Per the germline V gene, CDR1 is MGHRA and CDR2 is YSYEKL. The V and J ends lost 4 bases and 5 bases, in that order; junction bases with no gene match: 6.

The CDR3 DNA reads as TGTGCCAGCAGCCAACTGTCCCGTAGTGAGCAGTTCTTC. It translates to CASSQLSRSEQFF. The rearrangement links TRBV7-9 to TRBJ2-1, with D unresolved. The CDR3 runs 13 residues. V was shortened by 5 bases and J by 9 bases, with 14 bases between the two germline ends. Germline-derived CDR1 and CDR2 are SEHNR and FQNEAQ (reference sequence).

V is TRBV4-2 and J is TRBJ2-1; tentative D call: TRBD2 (5 bases). Germline V gene data show CDR1 as LGHNA and CDR2 as YNFKEQ. V dropped 1 base and J dropped 10 bases, with 17 bases sitting between them. This CDR3 has 15 residues. CDR3 region: CASSQVDRSRGEQFF. The CDR3 bases are TGTGCCAGCAGCCAAGTGGATCGTAGTAGAGGGGAGCAGTTCTTC.

The J gene is TRBJ2-1, the V gene TRBV9; 9 bases agree with TRBD2. V lost 0 bases, J lost 10 bases, and 5 bases stayed unmatched. Looked up from germline, CDR1 is SGDLS and CDR2 is YYNGEE. The CDR3 runs to 14 residues. The CDR3 DNA reads as TGTGCCAGCAGCGTAGCGGGACTAGCATGGGAGCAGTTCTTC. Its translation: CASSVAGLAWEQFF.

The chain couples TRBV15 to TRBJ2-5, with 10 nucleotides matching TRBD2. Per the germline V gene, CDR1 is LNHNV and CDR2 is YYDKDF (reference sequence). Trimming at V came to 0 bases and at J to 8 bases, leaving 9 bases not matched to a gene. CDR3 length: 16 amino acids. The CDR3 DNA sequence: TGTGCCACCAGCAGAGATCGTCTAGCGGGGGTGGTCACCCAGTACTTC. Translating it yields CATSRDRLAGVVTQYF.

The chain uses TRBV5-6 and TRBJ2-1, with 8 bases aligning to TRBD1. The J segment lost 7 bases and the V segment lost 4 bases, leaving 7 bases of the junction unmatched. Germline V gene lookup returns CDR1 SGHDT and CDR2 YYEEEE. This CDR3 spans 14 amino acids. In DNA, the CDR3 is TGTGCCAGCAGCCCCCGACAGGGGTATAATGAGCAGTTCTTC. This translates into CASSPRQGYNEQFF.

CDR3 sequence: CASSGGRTGQVGGYTF. The DNA for the CDR3 is TGTGCCAGCAGCGGAGGACGGACAGGGCAGGTGGGAGGCTACACCTTC. V and J are TRBV9 and TRBJ1-2, with 8 bases fitting TRBD1. V trimming: 3 bases; J trimming: 8 bases; junction bases outside the gene matches: 15. The CDR3 totals 16 residues. Germline-derived CDR1 and CDR2 are SGDLS and YYNGEE.

The chain joins TRBV28 to TRBJ2-7; 7 bases map to TRBD2. Germline values: CDR1 MDHEN, CDR2 SYDVKM. The CDR3 extends over 11 amino acids. The V segment lost 8 bases and the J segment 7 bases; nucleotides outside the gene matches: 5. CDR3 loop: CASSPREEQYF. In DNA form, the CDR3 reads TGTGCCAGCTCCCCGCGGGAGGAGCAGTACTTC.

This rearrangement joins TRBV4-1 to TRBJ2-3, with 7 bases fitting TRBD2. V gave up 4 bases and J gave up 0 bases; unmatched junction bases: 13. CDR1 is MGHRA and CDR2 is YSYEKL in the germline V gene. This CDR3 contains 18 residues. The CDR3, as DNA: TGCGCCAGCAGCCGTACGCCACCACCGGGAGGAAGCACAGATACGCAGTATTTT. Protein product: CASSRTPPPGGSTDTQYF.

J is TRBJ2-3 and V is TRBV25-1, with 7 bases lining up with TRBD2. V trimming: 6 bases; J trimming: 2 bases; junction bases outside the gene matches: 8. Germline V gene data show CDR1 as MGHDK and CDR2 as SYGVNS. The CDR3 is made up of 15 amino acids. CDR3 region: CASSRGVRNTDTQYF. In nucleotides, the CDR3 is TGTGCCAGCAGCCGGGGGGTCAGAAACACAGATACGCAGTATTTT.

The CDR3 protein is CASSFGLGYEQYF. The CDR3 nucleotides are TGTGCCAGCAGCTTCGGACTAGGGTACGAGCAGTACTTC. The V call is TRBV7-8, the J call TRBJ2-7; 7 nucleotides line up with TRBD2. The germline gives CDR1 SGHVS, CDR2 FQNEAQ. The CDR3 is 13 amino acids. V lost 3 bases, J lost 4 bases, and 3 bases stayed unmatched.

The V and J genes are TRBV7-2 and TRBJ1-2; no reliable D call. CDR3 length: 15 residues. Trimming removed 3 bases at V and 7 bases at J, with 18 bases between. Germline-derived CDR1 and CDR2 are SGHTA and FQGNSA. The CDR3 DNA follows: TGTGCCAGCAGCTTGCTCTCCAGGCTTAGTGGTGGCTACACCTTC. Its protein is CASSLLSRLSGGYTF.

The chain uses TRBV5-1 and TRBJ1-6; D call uncertain. Germline V gives CDR1 SGHRS, CDR2 YFSETQ. The V end was cut by 0 bases, the J end by 0 bases, with 4 bases between. The CDR3 loop spans 15 amino acids. CDR3 bases: TGCGCCAGCAGCTTGGCTAGCTCCTATAATTCACCCCTCCACTTT. It is translated as CASSLASSYNSPLHF.

V usage is TRBV6-5 and J usage is TRBJ2-2, with D perhaps matching TRBD2 (5 bases). Germline V CDR1 and CDR2: MNHEY, SVGAGI. Deletions cut 7 bases from V and 5 bases from J, with 8 bases between. The CDR3 consists of 12 residues. The CDR3 protein is CASTRGTGELFF. CDR3 nucleotide sequence: TGTGCCAGCACCCGGGGAACCGGGGAGCTGTTTTTT.

The rearrangement joins TRBV19 to TRBJ2-7, with 8 bases matching TRBD1. The CDR3 extends over 15 amino acids. V shed 8 bases and J 0 bases; nucleotides not matched to a gene: 9. CDR1 and CDR2 from the germline V gene are LNHDA and SQIVND (reference sequence). CDR3 sequence reads: CASSGTGESSYEQYF. The DNA for the CDR3 is TGTGCCAGTTCAGGGACAGGCGAAAGCTCCTACGAGCAGTACTTC.

The rearrangement joins TRBV15 to TRBJ1-1; 9 bases match TRBD1. CDR1 is LNHNV and CDR2 is YYDKDF in the germline V gene (reference sequence). The CDR3 is made up of 15 amino acids. V was clipped by 2 bases and J by 4 bases; unmatched bases: 5. Here the CDR3 reads CATSRRTGVGTEAFF. DNA for the CDR3: TGTGCCACCAGCAGAAGGACAGGGGTAGGCACTGAAGCTTTCTTT. Full variable domain (missing parts from reference TRBV15 and TRBJ1-1): DAMVIQNPRYQVTQFGKPVTLSCSQTLNHNVMYWYQQKSSQAPKLLFHYYDKDFNNEADTPDNFQSRRPNTSFCFLDIRSPGLGDTAMYLCATSRRTGVGTEAFFGQGTRLTVV.

The V call is TRBV21-1, the J call TRBJ1-5. TRBV21-1 is assigned pseudogene status. This CDR3 is 17 amino acids long. The CDR3 is CASSKVTDTTLGQPQHF. The CDR3 DNA is TGTGCCAGCAGCAAAGTAACGGATACCACCCTGGGTCAGCCCCAGCATTTT.

CDR3 protein: CSARGFSEQYF. In DNA form, the CDR3 reads TGCAGTGCTAGAGGCTTCTCCGAGCAGTACTTC. V is TRBV20-1 and J is TRBJ2-7; no reliable D call. The CDR3 sequence is 11 residues long. Trimming pared 1 base from V and 6 bases from J, leaving 7 bases between. Germline V gene lookup returns CDR1 DFQATT and CDR2 SNEGSKA (reference sequence).

The V call is TRBV28, the J call TRBJ1-2; the D is unclear. Germline assignment: CDR1 MDHEN and CDR2 SYDVKM. This CDR3 has 15 residues. The ends were cut back, 4 bases at V and 8 bases at J, with 20 bases in the middle. The CDR3, as DNA: TGTGCCAGCAGTTCACTGGCCCGGGAAAGGTTAGGCTACACCTTC. Translated, it gives CASSSLARERLGYTF.

The chain uses TRBV10-3 and TRBJ1-1; a weak D match, TRBD1 (6 bases). The CDR3 totals 17 residues. The ends were cut back, 1 base at V and 3 bases at J, with 18 bases in the middle. Germline V gene sequence: CDR1 ENHRY, CDR2 SYGVKD. The CDR3 here is CAISELGGHGGDTEAFF. In DNA, the CDR3 is TGTGCCATCAGTGAGTTGGGGGGCCACGGGGGGGACACTGAAGCTTTCTTT.

This clone was observed a single time. This chain connects TRBV19 to TRBJ2-7; D gene unclear. Germline lookup yields CDR1 LNHDA and CDR2 SQIVND (reference sequence). The V end lost 3 bases, the J end lost 0 bases, and 15 bases lay between the germline ends. The CDR3 extends over 16 amino acids. The chain's CDR3 is CASSIYHGRSSYEQYF. In nucleotides, the CDR3 is TGTGCCAGTAGTATTTATCACGGCCGCAGCTCCTACGAGCAGTACTTC.

This chain uses TRBV19 with TRBJ2-2, with D uncertain. V shed 0 bases and J shed 7 bases, with 3 bases lying between them. Germline V gene data show CDR1 as LNHDA and CDR2 as SQIVND (reference sequence). CDR3 length equals 12 residues. CDR3 in DNA: TGTGCCAGTAGTATAGACGGCGGGGAGCTGTTTTTT. This codes for CASSIDGGELFF.

The CDR3 here is CASSSGGATNEKLFF. CDR3 DNA sequence: TGTGCCAGCAGTTCAGGGGGGGCAACTAATGAAAAACTGTTTTTT. The chain couples TRBV27 to TRBJ1-4; TRBD1 agrees at 7 bases. Germline V CDR1 and CDR2: MNHEY, SMNVEV (reference sequence). Trimming at V came to 4 bases and at J to 0 bases, leaving 2 bases not matched to a gene. The CDR3 runs to 15 residues.

CDR3 loop: CAISGGEGGTYSNQPQHF. The CDR3 DNA follows: TGTGCCATCAGTGGCGGGGAAGGGGGCACCTATAGCAATCAGCCCCAGCATTTT. The V gene is TRBV10-3, the J gene TRBJ1-5; 7 nucleotides align to TRBD1. The CDR3 sequence is 18 residues long. Germline V CDR1 and CDR2: ENHRY, SYGVKD. J was trimmed by 0 bases and V by 4 bases; bases with no gene match: 12.

The chain employs TRBV27 and TRBJ2-1, with TRBD2 matching over 9 bases. This CDR3 spans 15 amino acids. The germline V gene has CDR1 MNHEY and CDR2 SMNVEV (reference sequence). With 6 bases clipped from V and 4 bases from J, the junction kept 7 bases outside the gene matches. The CDR3 loop is CASSPQLAGYNEQFF. In DNA form, the CDR3 reads TGTGCCAGCAGCCCACAGCTAGCGGGGTACAATGAGCAGTTCTTC.

This chain links TRBV28 with TRBJ2-3; TRBD2 matches 10 bases. The germline CDR1 and CDR2 sequences are MDHEN and SYDVKM. This CDR3 comprises 15 residues. V gave up 4 bases and J gave up 3 bases; unmatched junction bases: 4. The CDR3 coding sequence is TGTGCCAGCAGTTCACTAGCGGGATGGACAGATACGCAGTATTTT. It encodes CASSSLAGWTDTQYF.